In this sample, the clone carrying this T cell receptor beta chain turned up a few times. The data derive from a study of blood T cells in healthy people across ages. Together with a sample-barcoded 5' primer, a J-beta primer mix was included in a second PCR lasting about 7 to 12 cycles. TCRdb independently ran MiXCR on the 5' RACE reads; one entry per CDR3 protein. This table has roughly 1,100,000 distinct CDR3 sequences, almost 25% appearing once. This CDR3 is built from 15 residues. Germline-derived CDR1 and CDR2 are SEHNR and FQNEAQ (reference sequence). Losses at the gene ends were 3 bases for V and 2 bases for J; bases not matched to a gene: 7. These data are also associated with another study on T cells of mothers and their children.

The material sequenced was blood. This chain joins TRBV7-9 and TRBJ2-7; the match to TRBD1 covers 7 bases. The source of this sequence is a girl between 2 and 10 years old in good health. The CDR3 is CASSLRGQGPYEQYF. The CDR3 bases are TGTGCCAGCAGCTTGAGGGGGCAAGGGCCCTACGAGCAGTACTTC.